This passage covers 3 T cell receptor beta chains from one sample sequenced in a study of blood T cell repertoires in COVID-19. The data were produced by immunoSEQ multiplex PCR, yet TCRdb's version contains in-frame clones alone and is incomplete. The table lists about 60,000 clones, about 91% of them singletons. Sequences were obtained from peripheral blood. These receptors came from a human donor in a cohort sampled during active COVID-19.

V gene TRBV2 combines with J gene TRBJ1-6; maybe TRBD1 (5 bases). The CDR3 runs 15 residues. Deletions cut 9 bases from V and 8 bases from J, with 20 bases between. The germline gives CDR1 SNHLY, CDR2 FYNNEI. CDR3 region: CASNRQGVKDSPLHF. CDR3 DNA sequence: TGTGCCAGTAACCGGCAAGGGGTGAAGGATTCACCCCTCCACTTT.

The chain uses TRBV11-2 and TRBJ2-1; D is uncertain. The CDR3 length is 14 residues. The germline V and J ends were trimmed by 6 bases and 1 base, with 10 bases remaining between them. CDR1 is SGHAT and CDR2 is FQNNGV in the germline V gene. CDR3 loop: CASRHKESYNEQFF. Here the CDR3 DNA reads TGTGCCAGCAGACACAAGGAGTCCTACAATGAGCAGTTCTTC.

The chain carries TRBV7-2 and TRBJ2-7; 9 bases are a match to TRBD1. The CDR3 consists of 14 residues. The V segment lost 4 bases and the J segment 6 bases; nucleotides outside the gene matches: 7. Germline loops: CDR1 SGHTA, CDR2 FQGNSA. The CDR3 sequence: CASSSNRGPGEQYF. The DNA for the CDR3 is TGTGCCAGCAGCTCGAACAGGGGGCCTGGCGAGCAGTACTTC.